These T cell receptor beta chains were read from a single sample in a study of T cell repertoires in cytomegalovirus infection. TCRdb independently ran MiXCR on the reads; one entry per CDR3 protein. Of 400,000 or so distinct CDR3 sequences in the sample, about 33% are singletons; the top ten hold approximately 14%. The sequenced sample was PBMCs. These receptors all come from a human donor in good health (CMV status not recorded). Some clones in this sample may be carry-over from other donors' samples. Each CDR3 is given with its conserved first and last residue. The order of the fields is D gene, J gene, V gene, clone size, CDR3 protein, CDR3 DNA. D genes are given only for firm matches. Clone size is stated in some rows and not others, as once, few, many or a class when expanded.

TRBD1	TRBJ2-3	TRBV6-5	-	CASSRVTGGATDTQYF	TGTGCCAGCAGTCGAGTAACAGGGGGTGCCACAGATACGCAGTATTTT
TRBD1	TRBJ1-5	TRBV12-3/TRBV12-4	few	CASSPLVPWTGGRKPQHF	TGTGCCAGCAGTCCCCTAGTCCCCTGGACAGGGGGACGGAAGCCCCAGCATTTT
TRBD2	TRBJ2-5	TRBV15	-	CATSPTVLAGVQETQYF	TGTGCCACCTCTCCTACTGTACTAGCGGGGGTTCAAGAGACCCAGTACTTC
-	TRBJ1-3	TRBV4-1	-	CASSQVPPAPFTNTIYF	TGCGCCAGCAGCCAAGTGCCCCCGGCCCCGTTCACAAACACCATATATTTT
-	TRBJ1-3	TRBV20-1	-	CSAEGHSSGNTIYF	TGCAGTGCGGAGGGACACAGCTCTGGAAACACCATATATTTT
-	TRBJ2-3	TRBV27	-	CASSLERGWGDTQYF	TGTGCCAGCAGTTTAGAGCGCGGCTGGGGAGATACGCAGTATTTT
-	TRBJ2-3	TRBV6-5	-	CASRRLDVPDTQYF	TGTGCCAGCAGACGACTAGATGTACCGGATACGCAGTATTTT
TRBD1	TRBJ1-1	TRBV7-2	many	CASSSRQGKDTEAFF	TGTGCCAGCAGCAGCCGACAGGGGAAAGATACTGAAGCTTTCTTT
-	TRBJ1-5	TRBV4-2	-	CASSQDRTSVVRPQHF	TGTGCCAGCAGCCAGGACCGGACCTCAGTGGTTCGGCCCCAGCATTTT
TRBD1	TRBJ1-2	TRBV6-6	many	CASSRTGDGYTF	TGTGCCAGCAGTCGGACAGGGGACGGCTACACCTTC
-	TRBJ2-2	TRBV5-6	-	CASSEPRTDNTGELFF	TGTGCCAGCAGCGAACCGAGGACAGACAACACCGGGGAGCTGTTTTTT
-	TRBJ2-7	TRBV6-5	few	CASSLPGGEQYF	TGTGCCAGCAGTCTGCCTGGGGGCGAGCAGTACTTC
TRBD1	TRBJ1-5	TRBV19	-	CASSFLDRDQPQHF	TGTGCCAGTAGTTTTTTGGACAGGGATCAGCCCCAGCATTTT
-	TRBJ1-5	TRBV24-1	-	CATSGGRGVGYSNQPQHF	TGTGCCACCAGTGGAGGCCGGGGTGTCGGTTATAGCAATCAGCCCCAGCATTTT
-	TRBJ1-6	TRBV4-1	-	CASRTGADSNSPLHF	TGCGCCAGCAGGACAGGCGCGGATAGTAATTCACCCCTCCACTTT
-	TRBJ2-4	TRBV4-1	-	CASSPVRGDIQYF	TGCGCCAGCAGCCCGGTTAGGGGAGACATTCAGTACTTC
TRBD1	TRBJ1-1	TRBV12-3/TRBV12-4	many	CASRDRGWDTEAFF	TGTGCCAGCAGGGACAGGGGATGGGACACTGAAGCTTTCTTT
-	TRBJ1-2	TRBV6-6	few	CASSYSSRYRESHGYTF	TGTGCCAGCAGTTACTCGAGCCGGTACAGGGAAAGCCATGGCTACACCTTC
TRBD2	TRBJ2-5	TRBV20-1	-	CSAGSGGGAYETQYF	TGCAGTGCTGGATCAGGCGGGGGGGCTTATGAGACCCAGTACTTC
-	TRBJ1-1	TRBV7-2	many	CASSLVGGVTEAFF	TGTGCCAGCAGCTTAGTAGGGGGTGTCACTGAAGCTTTCTTT
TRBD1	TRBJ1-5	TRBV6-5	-	CASSSDRDRGNQPQHF	TGTGCCAGCAGTTCGGACAGGGACCGTGGAAATCAGCCCCAGCATTTT
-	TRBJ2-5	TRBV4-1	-	CASSFGQDQETQYF	TGCGCCAGCAGCTTTGGACAAGACCAAGAGACCCAGTACTTC
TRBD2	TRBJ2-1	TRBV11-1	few	CASSFGTSGIRAAYNEQFF	TGTGCCAGCAGCTTCGGGACTAGCGGGATCCGGGCTGCCTACAATGAGCAGTTCTTC
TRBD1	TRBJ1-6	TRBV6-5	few	CASSYRCWTGVCSPLHF	TGTGCCAGCAGTTATCGTTGCTGGACAGGGGTCTGTTCACCCCTCCACTTT
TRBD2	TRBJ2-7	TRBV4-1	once	CASSQEERGTYAQYF	TGCGCCAGCAGCCAAGAGGAGCGGGGGACCTACGCGCAGTACTTC
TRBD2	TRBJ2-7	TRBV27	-	CASRSSGAYEQYF	TGTGCCAGCAGATCTAGCGGGGCCTACGAGCAGTACTTC
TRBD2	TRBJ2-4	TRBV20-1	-	CSAPATSGGARGNIQYF	TGCAGTGCCCCGGCGACTAGCGGGGGGGCCCGGGGAAACATTCAGTACTTC
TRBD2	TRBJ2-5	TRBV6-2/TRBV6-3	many	CASSTVTSGETQYF	TGTGCCAGCAGTACGGTGACTAGCGGGGAGACCCAGTACTTC
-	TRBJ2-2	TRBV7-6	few	CASGLVVLNTGELFF	TGTGCCAGCGGCTTAGTAGTATTAAACACCGGTGAGCTGTTTTTT
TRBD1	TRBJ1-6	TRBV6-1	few	CASNFEGAANSPLHF	TGTGCCAGCAACTTTGAGGGGGCGGCTAATTCACCCCTCCACTTT
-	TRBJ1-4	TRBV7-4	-	CASSLPPGTWHATNEKLFF	TGTGCCAGCAGCCTCCCCCCCGGGACCTGGCACGCAACTAATGAAAAACTGTTTTTT
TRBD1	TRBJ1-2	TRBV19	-	CASSSPAGQHSYGYTF	TGTGCCAGTAGTTCCCCGGCGGGACAGCATAGCTATGGCTACACCTTC
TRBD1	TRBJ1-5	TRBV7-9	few	CASTLGQGEASAQPQHF	TGTGCCAGCACCCTCGGACAGGGAGAGGCAAGCGCCCAGCCCCAGCATTTT
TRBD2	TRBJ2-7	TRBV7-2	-	CDSSSLSGGPDEQYF	TGTGACAGCAGCTCGCTTAGCGGGGGGCCTGACGAGCAGTACTTC
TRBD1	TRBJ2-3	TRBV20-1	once	CSAGRGGPRPQYF	TGCAGTGCTGGAAGAGGGGGCCCCCGGCCGCAGTATTTT
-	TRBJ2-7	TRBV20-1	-	CSAPIRGYEQYF	TGCAGTGCCCCAATTCGGGGCTACGAGCAGTACTTC
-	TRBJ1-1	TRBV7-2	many	CASSFQVGNTEAFF	TGTGCCAGCAGCTTTCAAGTAGGGAACACTGAAGCTTTCTTT
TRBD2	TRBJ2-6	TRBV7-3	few	CASSLLGRDYTSSGANVLTF	TGTGCCAGCAGCTTACTTGGCCGGGACTACACCTCCTCTGGGGCCAACGTCCTGACTTTC
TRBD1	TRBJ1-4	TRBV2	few	CASCRDRGLSNEKLFF	TGTGCCAGCTGTCGGGACAGGGGGCTGTCTAATGAAAAACTGTTTTTT
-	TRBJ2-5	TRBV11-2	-	CASSLREGAFEETQYF	TGTGCCAGCAGCTTAAGAGAAGGGGCGTTTGAAGAGACCCAGTACTTC
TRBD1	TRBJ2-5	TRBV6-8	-	CASSPDRVLMRETQYF	TGTGCCAGCAGCCCCGACAGGGTTTTAATGCGGGAGACCCAGTACTTC
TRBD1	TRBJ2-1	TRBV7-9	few	CASSLEGQAYNEQFF	TGTGCCAGCAGCTTAGAGGGACAGGCCTACAATGAGCAGTTCTTC
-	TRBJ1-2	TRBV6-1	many	CASSEALQNYGYTF	TGTGCCAGCAGTGAAGCGCTGCAAAACTATGGCTACACCTTC